The clone carrying this T cell receptor beta chain is a singleton in its sample. What it binds is not known. Profiled with immunoSEQ multiplex PCR; TCRdb holds only in-frame clones, not every one. The sample carries about 32,000 clones, approximately 87% recorded once. This specimen belongs to a study of OX40 agonist ivuxolimab in advanced cancers. Points from the study as a whole: In the 0.1 to 3.0 mg/kg range, CD4+ and CD8+ blood T cells had expanded clonally by week 6.

This TCR was recovered from an adult with an advanced solid tumor such as melanoma, head and neck, liver or kidney cancer. Material: CD4+ or CD8+ T cells sorted from blood, obtained in a trial of the OX40 agonist ivuxolimab.

CDR3 in DNA: TGTGCCAGCAGTGTTTCAGGGGCGCTTGAGCAGTACTTC. Translation gives CASSVSGALEQYF. The gene calls are TRBV27 and TRBJ2-7, with a possible D match to TRBD1 (6 bases). V was trimmed by 5 bases and J by 7 bases, leaving 15 bases between them. Germline CDR1 reads MNHEY; CDR2 reads SMNVEV (reference sequence). The CDR3 sequence is 13 residues long.